This entry describes one TCR beta chain. What it recognizes is unknown. J was trimmed by 8 bases and V by 4 bases; bases with no gene match: 10. Germline CDR1 and CDR2: LGHDT and YNNKEL (reference sequence). The CDR3 sequence is 15 residues long. The table came from immunoSEQ multiplex PCR; TCRdb's copy has only in-frame clones and leaves some out. The table shows around 35,000 clones, with 65% to 90% occurring only once. This record comes from a study of T cell responses to AZD1222 COVID-19 vaccine. Whole-study results and caveats: At baseline, just 5 or 6 AZD1222 recipients tested seropositive.

This sequence joins TRBV3-1 (or the pseudogene TRBV3-2) and TRBJ1-4; the match to TRBD1 covers 7 bases. The sample here was peripheral blood, taken on day 0 of AZD1222 vaccination. This clonotype originated in an adult in good health. CDR3 in amino acids: CASSPADRRREKLFF. The CDR3 DNA reads TGTGCCAGCAGCCCGGCGGACAGGAGGAGGGAAAAACTGTTTTTT.